Following are 8 T cell receptor beta chains from one sample sequenced in a study of blood T cells in healthy people across ages (dated by TCRdb to between 2014 and 2017). The library was obtained by 5' RACE. The run used an Illumina HiSeq 2500. The second PCR ran for roughly 7 to 12 cycles and used a J-beta primer mix along with a sample-barcoded 5' primer. In TCRdb, the public reads were trimmed at Q25 with fastp and aligned with MiXCR, with productive beta chains retained. Rows with one shared CDR3 protein collapse into an entry with the most common genes and DNA. The table for this sample lists approximately 600,000 distinct CDR3 sequences; roughly 53% of them were counted only once. The ten most abundant clones make up around 37% of the sample. Sequenced input: blood. The receptors stem from a man in his 60s in good health.

The V call is TRBV20-1, the J call TRBJ1-6, with D possibly matching TRBD1 (6 bases). The CDR3 has 14 amino acids. The ends were cut back, 0 bases at V and 10 bases at J, with 13 bases in the middle. The germline CDR1 and CDR2 sequences are DFQATT and SNEGSKA (reference sequence). The DNA for the CDR3 is TGCAGTGCTAGAGATTTAGGGGGGGAGTCACCCCTCCACTTT. This gives the protein CSARDLGGESPLHF.

The V call is TRBV6-1, the J call TRBJ2-7, with 8 bases lining up with TRBD1. This CDR3 has 17 residues. Germline loops: CDR1 MNHNS, CDR2 SASEGT. The V gene end was trimmed by 3 bases and the J gene end by 1 base; junction bases not matched to a gene: 11. The CDR3 region is CASSDRYGQGSSYEQYF. The CDR3, as DNA: TGTGCCAGCAGTGACAGGTATGGACAGGGTTCGTCCTACGAGCAGTACTTC.

The gene calls are TRBV3-1 and TRBJ1-2, with D unclear. V was cut by 0 bases and J by 8 bases, with 13 bases left in between. Looked up from germline, CDR1 is LGHDT and CDR2 is YNNKEL (reference sequence). The CDR3 is 14 residues long. The DNA of the CDR3 is TGTGCCAGCAGCCAAGATCTTTCAGGTGGCGGCTACACCTTC. Its translation is CASSQDLSGGGYTF.

The CDR3: CASSQTTDTQYF. CDR3 DNA sequence: TGTGCCAGCAGCCAAACCACAGATACGCAGTATTTT. The J gene is TRBJ2-3, the V gene TRBV3-1; D is ambiguous. Germline assignment: CDR1 LGHDT and CDR2 YNNKEL (reference sequence). The ends were cut back, 2 bases at V and 2 bases at J, with 2 bases in the middle. CDR3 length: 12 amino acids.

The V call is TRBV5-5, the J call TRBJ2-3; D is perhaps TRBD1 (6 bases). CDR3 length equals 16 residues. Per germline, CDR1 SGHKS and CDR2 YYEKEE (reference sequence). V gave up 2 bases and J gave up 2 bases, with 15 bases separating them. The CDR3 loop is CASSFQHDRLTDTQYF. CDR3 nucleotide sequence: TGTGCCAGCAGCTTTCAACACGACAGGCTCACAGATACGCAGTATTTT.

This clonotype has more than one count but fewer than ten. The chain combines TRBV12-3 or TRBV12-4 with TRBJ2-7, with a possible D match to TRBD2 (6 bases). The CDR3 contains 14 residues. The V gene lost 5 bases and the J gene lost 5 bases, with 16 bases spanning the gap. The CDR3, as DNA: TGTGCCAGCAGTCCCAGCGGGCCCCTCCACGAGCAGTACTTC. Encoded protein: CASSPSGPLHEQYF.

The chain carries TRBV10-3 and TRBJ1-4; maybe TRBD1 (5 bases). Germline CDR1 and CDR2: ENHRY and SYGVKD. The CDR3 contains 13 residues. Trimming took 5 bases from V and 4 from J, leaving 8 bases between them. This chain's CDR3 is CAISKGDNEKLFF. CDR3 coding DNA: TGTGCCATCAGTAAAGGGGATAATGAAAAACTGTTTTTT.

This rearrangement joins TRBV25-1 to TRBJ2-3; TRBD2 matches at 8 bases. Germline-derived CDR1 and CDR2 are MGHDK and SYGVNS. The CDR3 totals 15 residues. V trimming: 3 bases; J trimming: 6 bases; junction bases outside the gene matches: 8. The CDR3 nucleotides are TGTGCCAGCAGTGATAAGCGGGGGAGTGGGGATACGCAGTATTTT. Translating it yields CASSDKRGSGDTQYF.